The 2 T cell receptor beta chains below come from one sample, sequenced in a study of blood T cell repertoires in COVID-19. Libraries were prepared by immunoSEQ multiplex PCR; TCRdb keeps only in-frame clonotypes and omits some of them. This sample has roughly 110,000 clones; about 85% occur once, and the top ten carry over 1.2%. The sequenced material came from peripheral blood. All receptors come from a middle-aged man with acute or convalescent COVID-19.

The V gene is TRBV19, the J gene TRBJ2-1; 9 nucleotides agree with TRBD2. Germline V gene lookup returns CDR1 LNHDA and CDR2 SQIVND (reference sequence). V lost 2 bases to trimming and J lost 7 bases; unmatched junction nucleotides: 9. This CDR3 region has 16 residues. CDR3 in DNA: TGTGCCAGTAGTATATCGTGGACTAGCGTCTTGAATGAGCAGTTCTTC. Translated: CASSISWTSVLNEQFF.

This chain connects TRBV5-1 to TRBJ2-1, with D maybe TRBD1 (5 bases). Germline lookup yields CDR1 SGHRS and CDR2 YFSETQ. The V end was cut by 5 bases, the J end by 5 bases, with 11 bases between. CDR3 length equals 13 residues. CDR3 sequence: CASSYPGNNEQFF. The CDR3 nucleotides read TGCGCCAGCAGTTACCCAGGGAACAATGAGCAGTTCTTC.